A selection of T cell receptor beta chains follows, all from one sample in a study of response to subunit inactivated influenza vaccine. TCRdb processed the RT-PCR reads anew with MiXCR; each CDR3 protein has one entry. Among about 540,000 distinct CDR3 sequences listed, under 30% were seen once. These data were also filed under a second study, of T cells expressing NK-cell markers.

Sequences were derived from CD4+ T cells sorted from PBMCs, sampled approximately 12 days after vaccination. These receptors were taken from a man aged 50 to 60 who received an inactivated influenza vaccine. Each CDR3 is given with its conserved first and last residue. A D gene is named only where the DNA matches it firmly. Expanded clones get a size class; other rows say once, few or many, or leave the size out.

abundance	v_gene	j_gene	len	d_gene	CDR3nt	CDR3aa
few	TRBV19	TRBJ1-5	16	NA	TGTGCCAGTTTGGATCCCACAGGGTCTGGCAATCAGCCCCAGCATTTT	CASLDPTGSGNQPQHF
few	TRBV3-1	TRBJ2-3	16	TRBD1	TGTGCCAGCAGCCAAGACTGGGGACAGGGTGCAGATACGCAGTATTTT	CASSQDWGQGADTQYF
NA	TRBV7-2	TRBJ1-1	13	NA	TGTGCCAGCTTCTTAGCGCCGCCGGGGGAAGCTTTCTTT	CASFLAPPGEAFF
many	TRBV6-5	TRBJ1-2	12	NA	TGTGCCAGCAGTCACGCCGCCTATGGCTACACCTTC	CASSHAAYGYTF
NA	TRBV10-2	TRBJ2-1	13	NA	TGCGCCAGCAGCTCCAGCGGCAACAATGAGCAGTTCTTC	CASSSSGNNEQFF
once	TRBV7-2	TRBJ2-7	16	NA	TGTGCCAGCAGCCGAGACGGACGTGCTAGCTCCTACGAGCAGTACTTC	CASSRDGRASSYEQYF
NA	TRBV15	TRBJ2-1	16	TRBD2	TGTGCCACCAGCAGAGGTGCGGGAGGGGGGCTCAATGAGCAGTTCTTC	CATSRGAGGGLNEQFF
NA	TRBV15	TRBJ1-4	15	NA	TGTGCCACCAGCAGAGATTTGACGGATAATGAAAAACTGTTTTTT	CATSRDLTDNEKLFF
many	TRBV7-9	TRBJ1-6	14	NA	TGTGCCAGCAGCTGGGGGGACTTCAATTCACCCCTCCACTTT	CASSWGDFNSPLHF
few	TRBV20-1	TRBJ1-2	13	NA	TGCAGTGCTCCGGGACGGGAATATGGTGGCTACACCTTC	CSAPGREYGGYTF
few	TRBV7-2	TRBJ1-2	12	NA	TGTGCCAGCAGCTTTGAAATCTATGGCTACACCTTC	CASSFEIYGYTF
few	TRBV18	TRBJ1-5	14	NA	TGTGCCAGCTCACCAGGGGTCAACAATCAGCCCCAGCATTTT	CASSPGVNNQPQHF
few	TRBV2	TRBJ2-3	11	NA	TGTGCCAGCAAATTCGAAGATACGCAGTATTTT	CASKFEDTQYF
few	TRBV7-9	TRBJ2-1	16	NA	TGTGCCAGCAGCTTAACAACTAGCTTATCCCACAATGAGCAGTTCTTC	CASSLTTSLSHNEQFF
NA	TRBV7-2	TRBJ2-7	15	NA	TGTGCCAGCGGCGCATCTGGGACCGGATCCTACGAGCAGTACTTC	CASGASGTGSYEQYF
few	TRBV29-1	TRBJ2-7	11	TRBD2	TGCAGCGTTTTTAGCGGGTACGAGCAGTACTTC	CSVFSGYEQYF
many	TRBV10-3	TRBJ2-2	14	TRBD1	TGTGCCATCACCCCGGGACAGGGAAACGGGGAGCTGTTTTTT	CAITPGQGNGELFF
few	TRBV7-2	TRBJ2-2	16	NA	TGTGCCAGCAGCTTAGGTGCCAGGACCCTCACCGGGGAGCTGTTTTTT	CASSLGARTLTGELFF
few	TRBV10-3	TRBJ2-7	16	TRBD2	TGTGCCATCAGTGAGTCTCGCGCTAGCGGGAGCTACGAGCAGTACTTC	CAISESRASGSYEQYF
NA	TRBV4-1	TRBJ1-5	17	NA	TGCGCCAGCAGCCGAGTGGCGTGGCCGGGCGGAGGGGAGCCCCAGCATTTT	CASSRVAWPGGGEPQHF